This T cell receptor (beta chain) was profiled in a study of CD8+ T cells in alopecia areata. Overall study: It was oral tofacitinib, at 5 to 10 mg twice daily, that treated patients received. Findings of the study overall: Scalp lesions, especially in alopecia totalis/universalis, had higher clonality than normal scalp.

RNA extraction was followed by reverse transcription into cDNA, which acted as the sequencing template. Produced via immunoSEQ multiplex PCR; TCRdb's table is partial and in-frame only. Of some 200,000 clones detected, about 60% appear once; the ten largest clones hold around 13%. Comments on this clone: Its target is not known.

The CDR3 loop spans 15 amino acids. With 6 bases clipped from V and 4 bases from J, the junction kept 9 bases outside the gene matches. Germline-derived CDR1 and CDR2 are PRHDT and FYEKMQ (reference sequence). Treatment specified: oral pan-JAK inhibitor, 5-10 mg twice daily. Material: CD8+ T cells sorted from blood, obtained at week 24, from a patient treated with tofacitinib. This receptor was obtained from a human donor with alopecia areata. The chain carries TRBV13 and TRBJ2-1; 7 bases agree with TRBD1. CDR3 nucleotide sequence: TGTGCCAGCAGTTTAAGGGACAGTCCTTACAATGAGCAGTTCTTC. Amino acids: CASSLRDSPYNEQFF.